These 29 T cell receptor beta chains were sequenced from one sample in a study of blood T cell repertoires in COVID-19. The repertoire was sequenced with immunoSEQ multiplex PCR; TCRdb's copy has only in-frame clones and lacks some. The sample has about 84,000 clones, 65% to 90% seen once. Sequencing was performed on peripheral blood. The source is an elderly man with active or convalescent COVID-19.

This clone was found once. The J gene is TRBJ2-4, the V gene TRBV11-1, with a tentative D call TRBD1 (5 bases). V shed 0 bases and J shed 6 bases, with 6 bases lying between them. Germline V gene sequence: CDR1 SGHAT, CDR2 FQDESV (reference sequence). This CDR3 has 13 amino acids. Here the CDR3 reads CASSLAGVNIQYF. CDR3 DNA sequence: TGTGCCAGCAGCTTAGCAGGGGTAAACATTCAGTACTTC.

The rearrangement uses TRBV24-1 and TRBJ2-3; TRBD2 aligns across 9 bases. Germline V CDR1 and CDR2: KGHDR, SFDVKD. This CDR3 contains 16 residues. Germline trimming cut 2 bases from V and 1 base from J; bases unmatched to any gene: 3. CDR3 amino acids: CATSDSRTSGTDTQYF. The CDR3 DNA is TGTGCCACCAGTGATTCCAGGACTAGCGGCACAGATACGCAGTATTTT.

The chain is built from TRBV5-6 and TRBJ2-1; 8 positions agree with TRBD2. The ends lost 1 base at V and 10 bases at J; junction bases unmatched: 10. The CDR3 extends over 15 amino acids. Per germline, CDR1 SGHDT and CDR2 YYEEEE. The CDR3 reads CASSLSPGLVGEQFF. In DNA, the CDR3 is TGTGCCAGCAGCTTGTCGCCGGGACTAGTCGGAGAGCAGTTCTTC.

This chain links TRBV5-4 with TRBJ1-4; D may be TRBD1 (6 bases). Deletions cut 0 bases from V and 1 base from J, with 10 bases between. CDR3 size: 16 residues. Looked up from germline, CDR1 is SGHNT and CDR2 is YYREEE (reference sequence). The CDR3 loop is CASSLGAGVTNEKLFF. The CDR3 bases are TGTGCCAGCAGCTTGGGGGCAGGGGTAACTAATGAAAAACTGTTTTTT.

This chain joins TRBV10-3 and TRBJ1-1; 8 bases fit TRBD1. V shed 6 bases, J shed 5 bases, and the junction held 8 bases outside the gene matches. From germline, CDR1 is ENHRY and CDR2 SYGVKD. The CDR3 is 14 amino acids. The DNA for the CDR3 is TGTGCCATCAGGCAGGGGGCCGCTTGGACTGAAGCTTTCTTT. Translated: CAIRQGAAWTEAFF.

This rearrangement joins TRBV5-4 to TRBJ1-2; 7 positions match TRBD1. In germline, CDR1 is SGHNT, CDR2 YYREEE (reference sequence). This CDR3 region has 16 residues. Trimming cost V 2 bases and J 0 bases; bases outside gene matches: 7. CDR3 sequence: CASSLLGTDANYGYTF. For the CDR3, the DNA is TGTGCCAGCAGCTTACTTGGGACAGACGCTAACTATGGCTACACCTTC.

V is TRBV19 and J is TRBJ2-2, with 7 positions matching TRBD1. The ends lost 5 bases at V and 2 bases at J; junction bases unmatched: 5. CDR1 LNHDA and CDR2 SQIVND come from the germline V gene (reference sequence). This CDR3 has 15 residues. The CDR3 region has the DNA TGTGCCAGTAGTGCAGACAGGGTAAACACCGGGGAGCTGTTTTTT. It is translated as CASSADRVNTGELFF.

The chain has TRBV4-1 and TRBJ1-5, with 8 bases that match TRBD1. CDR3 length equals 17 residues. Per germline, CDR1 MGHRA and CDR2 YSYEKL. After removal of 5 bases from V and 3 bases from J, the junction contained 12 bases not matched to a gene. The CDR3 DNA is TGCGCCAGCAGCGCCTGGACAGGGAATGGTGACAATCAGCCCCAGCATTTT. Its protein product is CASSAWTGNGDNQPQHF.

The chain carries TRBV3-1 (or the pseudogene TRBV3-2) and TRBJ2-1; no clear D. The germline CDR1 and CDR2 sequences are LGHDT and YNNKEL (reference sequence). The CDR3 runs 14 residues. V gave up 0 bases and J gave up 8 bases, with 11 bases separating them. The CDR3 reads CASSQDLRSDEQFF. CDR3 DNA sequence: TGTGCCAGCAGCCAAGATCTTAGGAGCGATGAGCAGTTCTTC.

The chain recombines TRBV5-4 with TRBJ2-1; weak D call: TRBD1 (6 bases). The CDR3 is 15 amino acids. Germline V gene lookup returns CDR1 SGHNT and CDR2 YYREEE (reference sequence). V was cut by 6 bases and J by 8 bases, with 21 bases left in between. The CDR3 DNA reads TGTGCCAGCACCAAAGCCGGGACACTTGAATATGAGCAGTTCTTC. The encoded protein is CASTKAGTLEYEQFF.

J is TRBJ2-6 and V is TRBV10-3, with TRBD1 identical over 7 bases. The germline V gene has CDR1 ENHRY and CDR2 SYGVKD. The V segment lost 9 bases and the J segment 1 base; nucleotides outside the gene matches: 6. This CDR3 contains 15 residues. Here the CDR3 reads CAIRQGGSGANVLTF. The CDR3 coding sequence is TGTGCCATACGACAGGGCGGATCTGGGGCCAACGTCCTGACTTTC.

A remark on this clone: Other nucleotide sequences from this sample produce the same CDR3. The J gene is TRBJ2-7, the V gene TRBV3-1 (or the pseudogene TRBV3-2), with D unresolved. V was pared by 2 bases and J by 1 base, with 3 bases between. The CDR3 is 12 residues long. Germline CDR1 is LGHDT and CDR2 is YNNKEL (reference sequence). The chain's CDR3 is CASSQLSYEQYF. In DNA form, the CDR3 reads TGTGCCAGCAGCCAACTTTCCTACGAGCAGTACTTC.

V and J are TRBV27 and TRBJ2-7; 7 bases line up with TRBD1. With V trimmed by 3 bases and J by 1 base, 3 bases remained unmatched. The germline gives CDR1 MNHEY, CDR2 SMNVEV (reference sequence). CDR3 length: 14 residues. The chain's CDR3 is CASSLQGDSYEQYF. The DNA of the CDR3 is TGTGCCAGCAGTTTGCAGGGGGATTCCTACGAGCAGTACTTC.

This chain connects TRBV12-3 or TRBV12-4 to TRBJ1-5; D uncertain. The CDR3 spans 12 residues. V was trimmed by 3 bases and J by 6 bases, leaving 6 bases between them. Here the CDR3 DNA reads TGTGCCAGCAGTTTTTCTTTTCAGCCCCAGCATTTT. Protein product: CASSFSFQPQHF.

This clone occurred a few times. The J gene is TRBJ2-1, the V gene TRBV21-1; TRBD2 is taken as the D call from the table, unchecked against the DNA. TRBV21-1 is listed as a pseudogene. CDR3 size: 14 residues. CDR3 bases: TGTGCCAGCAGCAAAGGGACTCCGAACAATGAGCAGTTCTTC. This codes for CASSKGTPNNEQFF.

The chain is built from TRBV24-1 and TRBJ2-7; D uncertain. Trimming took 4 bases from V and 4 from J, leaving 10 bases between them. The CDR3 has 13 residues. CDR1 KGHDR and CDR2 SFDVKD come from the germline V gene. CDR3 DNA: TGTGCCACCAGTGAATCGACACCGTACGAGCAGTACTTC. It encodes CATSESTPYEQYF.

The chain has TRBV9 and TRBJ2-1; TRBD2 is a possible D gene (5 bases). The CDR3 sequence is 16 residues long. V gave up 2 bases and J gave up 1 base, with 13 bases separating them. Germline V gives CDR1 SGDLS, CDR2 YYNGEE. The CDR3, as DNA: TGTGCCAGCAGCGTGGCGGGCTATGGGTCCTACAATGAGCAGTTCTTC. This codes for CASSVAGYGSYNEQFF.

J is TRBJ1-1 and V is TRBV9, with 9 bases lining up with TRBD1. CDR3 length: 16 amino acids. Germline V gene lookup returns CDR1 SGDLS and CDR2 YYNGEE. The J segment lost 6 bases and the V segment lost 3 bases, leaving 12 bases of the junction unmatched. CDR3 in DNA: TGTGCCAGCAGCGGACACTATAAACAGGGGGCGTCTGAAGCTTTCTTT. Protein: CASSGHYKQGASEAFF.

This clone was detected only a few times. The genes are TRBV5-1 and TRBJ2-1, with 12 bases fitting TRBD2. Per the germline V gene, CDR1 is SGHRS and CDR2 is YFSETQ. Trimming at V came to 3 bases and at J to 5 bases, leaving 3 bases not matched to a gene. The CDR3 loop spans 15 amino acids. Here the CDR3 DNA reads TGCGCCAGCAGCTCTAGGACTAGCGGGAACAATGAGCAGTTCTTC. Translation gives CASSSRTSGNNEQFF.

The CDR3 is CASSLSVATGELFF. DNA of the CDR3: TGTGCCAGCAGTTTGTCAGTTGCCACCGGGGAGCTGTTTTTT. The gene calls are TRBV28 and TRBJ2-2; no definite D call. Germline V gene data show CDR1 as MDHEN and CDR2 as SYDVKM. V was cut by 3 bases and J by 4 bases, with 9 bases left in between. The CDR3 extends over 14 amino acids. The full variable domain, its missing parts supplied by reference TRBV28 and TRBJ2-2, is DVKVTQSSRYLVKRTGEKVFLECVQDMDHENMFWYRQDPGLGLRLIYFSYDVKMKEKGDIPEGYSVSREKKERFSLILESASTNQTSMYLCASSLSVATGELFFGEGSRLTVL.

This chain links TRBV24-1 with TRBJ2-3; D might be TRBD1 (5 bases). The CDR3 has 15 amino acids. V lost 3 bases and J 4 bases, leaving 13 bases between the germline ends. Germline V gene lookup returns CDR1 KGHDR and CDR2 SFDVKD. The CDR3 here is CATSDPNIGADTQYF. CDR3 sequence (DNA): TGTGCCACCAGTGATCCTAACATAGGGGCAGATACGCAGTATTTT.

The chain employs TRBV27 and TRBJ2-2; 9 nucleotides match TRBD2. J was trimmed by 2 bases and V by 4 bases; bases with no gene match: 2. The CDR3 length is 15 residues. Germline V gene sequence: CDR1 MNHEY, CDR2 SMNVEV (reference sequence). The CDR3 DNA sequence: TGTGCCAGCAGTTCTAGCGGGACTAACACCGGGGAGCTGTTTTTT. It codes for CASSSSGTNTGELFF.

The chain combines TRBV6-6 with TRBJ1-2; 9 bases agree with TRBD1. The length of the CDR3 is 15 residues. Germline assignment: CDR1 MNHNY and CDR2 SVGAGI (reference sequence). Losses at the gene ends were 6 bases for V and 4 bases for J; bases not matched to a gene: 9. CDR3 coding DNA: TGTGCCAGCAGGGGGGACAGGGAGTCCTCCTATGGCTACACCTTC. It codes for CASRGDRESSYGYTF.

V usage is TRBV9 and J usage is TRBJ2-7; 8 bases align to TRBD2. The germline CDR1 and CDR2 sequences are SGDLS and YYNGEE. The J segment lost 2 bases and the V segment lost 4 bases, leaving 5 bases of the junction unmatched. CDR3 length equals 14 residues. The CDR3 protein is CASSPRLATYEQYF. Here the CDR3 DNA reads TGTGCCAGCAGCCCCAGACTAGCGACCTACGAGCAGTACTTC.

The chain employs TRBV15 and TRBJ2-3, with 9 positions matching TRBD2. The V segment lost 6 bases and the J segment 2 bases; nucleotides outside the gene matches: 6. Germline assignment: CDR1 LNHNV and CDR2 YYDKDF (reference sequence). This CDR3 is 15 amino acids long. Here the CDR3 reads CATSLQREVTDTQYF. DNA of the CDR3: TGTGCCACCAGTCTCCAGCGGGAGGTCACAGATACGCAGTATTTT.

The CDR3 nucleotides are TGCGCCAGCAGCTTGGGACCTACTAGCGGGAGTCGCGAGCAGTACTTC. It yields the protein CASSLGPTSGSREQYF. V is TRBV5-1 and J is TRBJ2-7; 11 bases align to TRBD2. The CDR3 is 16 residues long. Germline CDR1 is SGHRS and CDR2 is YFSETQ. V gave up 0 bases and J gave up 6 bases; unmatched junction bases: 8.

This CDR3 is CASSLTSGRVNEQFF. CDR3 nucleotides: TGTGCCAGCAGCTTGACTAGCGGGAGGGTAAATGAGCAGTTCTTC. The chain links TRBV5-4 to TRBJ2-1; 13 nucleotides line up with TRBD2. Germline loops: CDR1 SGHNT, CDR2 YYREEE (reference sequence). This CDR3 is built from 15 residues. The trim removed 1 base at V and 7 bases at J, leaving 2 bases unmatched.

The table lists this clone with a few counts. The chain uses TRBV7-9 and TRBJ2-2; D is undetermined. The CDR3 has 12 residues. Per germline, CDR1 SEHNR and CDR2 FQNEAQ (reference sequence). Deletions cut 7 bases from V and 7 bases from J, with 10 bases between. CDR3 DNA sequence: TGTGCCAGCATCCTTCTCTTCGGGGAGCTGTTTTTT. Translated, it gives CASILLFGELFF.

This chain uses TRBV3-1 (or the pseudogene TRBV3-2) with TRBJ2-7; 10 positions agree with TRBD2. The CDR3 runs to 15 residues. V was clipped by 2 bases and J by 5 bases; unmatched bases: 6. CDR1 and CDR2 (germline): LGHDT, YNNKEL (reference sequence). CDR3 sequence: CASSQFSGRNDEQYF. The CDR3 DNA reads TGTGCCAGCAGCCAATTTAGCGGGAGGAACGACGAGCAGTACTTC.